This T cell receptor (beta chain) was sequenced for a study of blood T cell repertoires in COVID-19. As handled by the study authors: How many nucleated cells were present was estimated from reference gene primer amplification. Generated by immunoSEQ multiplex PCR, the TCRdb table keeps only in-frame clones and is missing some. V, J and clone size reflect that table, while D and trimming were determined from the DNA. The sample contains roughly 330,000 clones, around 89% of which appear only once. This TCR was recovered from a young man who had recovered from COVID-19. Source material: peripheral blood.

CDR3 sequence (DNA): TGTGCCAGCAGTTCCGACACCTCCTACGAGCAGTACTTC. This encodes CASSSDTSYEQYF. The chain is built from TRBV6-6 and TRBJ2-7; D not resolved. Looked up from germline, CDR1 is MNHNY and CDR2 is SVGAGI (reference sequence). Trimming shortened V by 4 bases and J by 0 bases, and 7 bases separated the two germline ends. The CDR3 runs to 13 residues.